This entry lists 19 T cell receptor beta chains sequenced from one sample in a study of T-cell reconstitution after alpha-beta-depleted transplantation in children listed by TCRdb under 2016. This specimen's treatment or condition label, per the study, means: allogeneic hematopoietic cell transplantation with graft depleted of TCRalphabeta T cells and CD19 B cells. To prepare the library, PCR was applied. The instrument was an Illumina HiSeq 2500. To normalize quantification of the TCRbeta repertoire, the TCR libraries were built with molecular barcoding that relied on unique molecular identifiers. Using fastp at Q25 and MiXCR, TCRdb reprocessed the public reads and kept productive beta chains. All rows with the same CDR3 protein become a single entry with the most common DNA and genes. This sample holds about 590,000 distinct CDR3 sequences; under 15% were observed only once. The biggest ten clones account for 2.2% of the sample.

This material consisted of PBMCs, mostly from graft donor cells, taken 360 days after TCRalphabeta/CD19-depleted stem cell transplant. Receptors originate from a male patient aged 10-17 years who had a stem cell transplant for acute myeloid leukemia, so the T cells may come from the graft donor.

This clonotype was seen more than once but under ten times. The CDR3 loop is CASPGQFSSGANVLTF. The CDR3 coding sequence is TGTGCCTCCCCGGGACAATTCAGCTCTGGGGCCAACGTCCTGACTTTC. This chain links TRBV30 with TRBJ2-6, with a possible D match to TRBD1 (6 bases). Trimming left V 7 bases short and J 0 bases short, with 16 bases between. The CDR3 consists of 16 residues. Germline V gene sequence: CDR1 GTSNPN, CDR2 SVGIG (reference sequence).

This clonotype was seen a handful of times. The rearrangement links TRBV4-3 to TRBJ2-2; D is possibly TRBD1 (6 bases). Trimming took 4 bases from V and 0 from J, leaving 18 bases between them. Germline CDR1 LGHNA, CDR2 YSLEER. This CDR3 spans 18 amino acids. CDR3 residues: CASSPQAGGYANTGELFF. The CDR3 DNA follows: TGCGCCAGCAGCCCCCAAGCTGGGGGCTACGCGAACACCGGGGAGCTGTTTTTT.

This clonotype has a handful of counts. The CDR3 protein is CASSLGAGVVGYEQYF. The CDR3 DNA follows: TGTGCCAGCAGCTTAGGGGCGGGAGTGGTAGGGTACGAGCAGTACTTC. The chain combines TRBV7-2 with TRBJ2-7; TRBD2 matches 7 bases. In germline, CDR1 is SGHTA, CDR2 FQGNSA. V shed 1 base, J shed 4 bases, and the junction held 10 bases outside the gene matches. This CDR3 has 16 amino acids.

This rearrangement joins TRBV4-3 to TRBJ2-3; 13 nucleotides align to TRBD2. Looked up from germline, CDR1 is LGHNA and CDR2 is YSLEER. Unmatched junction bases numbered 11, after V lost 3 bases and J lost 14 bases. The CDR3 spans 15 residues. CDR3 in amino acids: CASSHGLAGAPMPYF. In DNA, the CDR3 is TGCGCCAGCAGCCACGGACTAGCGGGGGCCCCTATGCCGTATTTT.

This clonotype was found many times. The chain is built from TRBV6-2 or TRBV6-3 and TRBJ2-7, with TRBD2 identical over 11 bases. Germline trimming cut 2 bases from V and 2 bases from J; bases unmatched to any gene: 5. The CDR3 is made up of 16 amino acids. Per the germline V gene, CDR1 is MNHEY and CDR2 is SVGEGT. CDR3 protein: CASSYEGLAETYEQYF. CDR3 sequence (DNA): TGTGCCAGCAGTTACGAGGGACTAGCGGAAACCTACGAGCAGTACTTC.

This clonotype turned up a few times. The CDR3 spells CAISDFGAGSSYNEQFF. CDR3 nucleotide sequence: TGTGCCATCAGTGACTTCGGGGCTGGGAGCTCCTACAATGAGCAGTTCTTC. The J gene is TRBJ2-1, the V gene TRBV10-3; D may be TRBD1 or TRBD2 (5 bases each). Between the trimmed V and J ends, which lost 3 bases and 0 bases, there was a span of 15 bases. This CDR3 has 17 residues. Germline V gene data show CDR1 as ENHRY and CDR2 as SYGVKD.

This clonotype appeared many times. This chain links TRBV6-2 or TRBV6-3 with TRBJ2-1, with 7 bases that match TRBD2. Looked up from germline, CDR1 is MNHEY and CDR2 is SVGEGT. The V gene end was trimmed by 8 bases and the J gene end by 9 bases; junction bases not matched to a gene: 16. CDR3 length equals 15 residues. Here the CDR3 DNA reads TGTGCCAGCCATGGGAAAGGCGGGAGTAGGGGTGAGCAGTTCTTC. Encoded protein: CASHGKGGSRGEQFF.

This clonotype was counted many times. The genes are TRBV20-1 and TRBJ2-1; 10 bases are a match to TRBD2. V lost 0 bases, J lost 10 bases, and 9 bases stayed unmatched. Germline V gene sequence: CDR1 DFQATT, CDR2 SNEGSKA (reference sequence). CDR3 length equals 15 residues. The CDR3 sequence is CSARDRLAGWMEQFF. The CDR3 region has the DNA TGCAGTGCTAGAGATCGACTAGCGGGTTGGATGGAGCAGTTCTTC.

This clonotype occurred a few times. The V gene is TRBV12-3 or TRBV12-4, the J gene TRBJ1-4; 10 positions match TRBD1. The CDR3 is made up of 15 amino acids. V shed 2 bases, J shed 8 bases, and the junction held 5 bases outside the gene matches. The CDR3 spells CASSLSDRGREKLFF. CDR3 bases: TGTGCCAGCAGTTTATCCGACAGGGGGCGGGAAAAACTGTTTTTT.

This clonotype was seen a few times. The CDR3 nucleotides read TGTGCCAGCAGACCCGGGACTCTAAAAGAGACCCAGTACTTC. This translates into CASRPGTLKETQYF. The chain joins TRBV28 to TRBJ2-5, with D possibly being TRBD2 (6 bases). CDR1 is MDHEN, CDR2 SYDVKM, per germline. The CDR3 contains 14 residues. V was cut by 6 bases and J by 3 bases, with 14 bases left in between. The full variable domain, its missing parts supplied by reference TRBV28 and TRBJ2-5, is DVKVTQSSRYLVKRTGEKVFLECVQDMDHENMFWYRQDPGLGLRLIYFSYDVKMKEKGDIPEGYSVSREKKERFSLILESASTNQTSMYLCASRPGTLKETQYFGPGTRLLVL.

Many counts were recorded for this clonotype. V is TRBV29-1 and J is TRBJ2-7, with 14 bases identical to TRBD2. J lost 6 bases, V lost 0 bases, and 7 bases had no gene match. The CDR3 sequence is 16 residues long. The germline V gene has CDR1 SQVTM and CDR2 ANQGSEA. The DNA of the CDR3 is TGCAGCGTTGAAGATAGTGGGACTAGCGGGAGAATCGAGCAGTACTTC. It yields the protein CSVEDSGTSGRIEQYF.

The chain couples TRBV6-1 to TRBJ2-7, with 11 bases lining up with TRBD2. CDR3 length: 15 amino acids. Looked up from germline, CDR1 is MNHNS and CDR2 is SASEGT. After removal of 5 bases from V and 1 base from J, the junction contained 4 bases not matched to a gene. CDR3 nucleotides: TGTGCCAGCAGTCAGACTAGCGGGATATCCTACGAGCAGTACTTC. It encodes CASSQTSGISYEQYF.

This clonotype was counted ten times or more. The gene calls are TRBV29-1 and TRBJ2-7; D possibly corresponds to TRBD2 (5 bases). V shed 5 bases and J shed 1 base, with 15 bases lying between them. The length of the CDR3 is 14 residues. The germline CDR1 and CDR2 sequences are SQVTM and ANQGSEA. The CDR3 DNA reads TGCAGCGTTTTCGTTACGGGGTTATCCTACGAGCAGTACTTC. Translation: CSVFVTGLSYEQYF.

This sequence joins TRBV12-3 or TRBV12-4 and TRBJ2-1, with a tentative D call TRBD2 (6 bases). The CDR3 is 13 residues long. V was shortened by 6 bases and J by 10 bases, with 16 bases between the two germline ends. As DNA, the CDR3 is TGTGCCAGCAGGATCGGGAGAATGGTCGAGCAGTTCTTC. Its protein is CASRIGRMVEQFF.

The DNA of the CDR3 is TGTGCCAGCAGCTTATCCGGGTCGCATCAGCCCCAGCATTTT. Translating it yields CASSLSGSHQPQHF. The V call is TRBV11-2, the J call TRBJ1-5; D remains ambiguous. This CDR3 has 14 residues. V lost 2 bases and J lost 5, with 10 bases in between. The germline CDR1 and CDR2 sequences are SGHAT and FQNNGV.

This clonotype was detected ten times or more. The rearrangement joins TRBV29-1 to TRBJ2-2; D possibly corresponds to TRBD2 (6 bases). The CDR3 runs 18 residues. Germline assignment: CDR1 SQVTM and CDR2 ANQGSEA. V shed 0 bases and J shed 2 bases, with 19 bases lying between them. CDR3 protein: CSVEDGGDQFRNTGELFF. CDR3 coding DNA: TGCAGCGTTGAAGATGGCGGGGATCAGTTTAGAAACACCGGGGAGCTGTTTTTT.

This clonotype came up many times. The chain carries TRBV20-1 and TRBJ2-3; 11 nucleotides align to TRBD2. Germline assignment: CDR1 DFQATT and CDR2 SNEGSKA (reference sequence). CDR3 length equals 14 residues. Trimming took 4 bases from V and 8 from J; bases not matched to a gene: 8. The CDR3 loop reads CSAIVAGGLPTQYF. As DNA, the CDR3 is TGCAGTGCTATAGTAGCGGGAGGGCTGCCTACGCAGTATTTT.

CDR3: CASSLANREETQYF. The CDR3 DNA reads TGTGCCAGCAGCTTAGCGAACAGGGAAGAGACCCAGTACTTC. The chain uses TRBV7-8 and TRBJ2-5, with D tentatively TRBD1 (6 bases). The germline V and J ends were trimmed by 0 bases and 3 bases, with 8 bases remaining between them. The CDR3 loop spans 14 amino acids. Germline values: CDR1 SGHVS, CDR2 FQNEAQ.

In DNA, the CDR3 is TGTGCCAGCAGCCAAACGCGGGGAAGCTCCTACGAGCAGTACTTC. The encoded protein is CASSQTRGSSYEQYF. This chain connects TRBV3-1 to TRBJ2-7, with D perhaps matching TRBD2 (6 bases). The length of the CDR3 is 15 residues. V shed 2 bases and J shed 0 bases, with 11 bases lying between them. Germline CDR1 is LGHDT and CDR2 is YNNKEL (reference sequence).